One and the same sample provided the 32 T cell receptor beta chains below, sequenced in a study of cytomegalovirus exposure and HLA in healthy donors listed by TCRdb under 2017. To prepare the library, the immunoSEQ multiplex PCR assay was applied. For the multiplex PCR, a mixture combining 60 forward primers for TCR Vbeta segments and 13 reverse primers for TCR Jbeta segments was used. In TCRdb, the immuneACCESS table is reduced to in-frame sequences with V and J assigned. These tables do not hold every clone; where another copy was compared, an unresolved V gene accounts for under half, and the others remain unexplained. The sample table records 120,000 to 150,000 clones; around 82% of these occur just once. About 6.8% of the sample belongs to the ten largest clones. What was sequenced was PBMCs. These receptors all stem from a man aged 35-49 years in good health and CMV-seropositive.

The V call is TRBV28, the J call TRBJ2-2; a possible D gene is TRBD1 (5 bases). Per the germline V gene, CDR1 is MDHEN and CDR2 is SYDVKM. The CDR3 spans 15 residues. Trimming pared 6 bases from V and 1 base from J, leaving 12 bases between. In nucleotides, the CDR3 is TGTGCCAGCAGACAGGACGGATTGAACACCGGGGAGCTGTTTTTT. The encoded protein is CASRQDGLNTGELFF.

The chain couples TRBV29-1 to TRBJ1-1; TRBD1 matches 7 bases. Germline CDR1 SQVTM, CDR2 ANQGSEA. The V gene end was trimmed by 7 bases and the J gene end by 5 bases; junction bases not matched to a gene: 13. The CDR3 runs to 14 residues. This chain's CDR3 is CSAEPQGLRTEAFF. DNA for the CDR3: TGCAGCGCCGAACCACAGGGGCTGAGGACTGAAGCTTTCTTT.

This sequence joins TRBV19 and TRBJ1-2, with D tentatively TRBD1 (5 bases). CDR3 length: 14 residues. Trimming removed 1 base at V and 4 bases at J, with 10 bases between. In germline, CDR1 is LNHDA, CDR2 SQIVND (reference sequence). CDR3 sequence (DNA): TGTGCCAGTAGTATAGCCGGCCAGGGCTATGGCTACACCTTC. This gives the protein CASSIAGQGYGYTF.

The V call is TRBV5-6, the J call TRBJ1-1, with a tentative D call TRBD1 (5 bases). The V and J ends lost 4 bases and 1 base respectively, with 11 bases between them. This CDR3 is built from 14 residues. Germline CDR1 SGHDT, CDR2 YYEEEE. CDR3 sequence reads: CASSTGRKNTEAFF. CDR3 DNA: TGTGCCAGCAGCACAGGACGGAAGAACACTGAAGCTTTCTTT.

The chain combines TRBV28 with TRBJ1-4, with TRBD1 matching over 8 bases. Germline values: CDR1 MDHEN, CDR2 SYDVKM. Losses at the gene ends were 4 bases for V and 10 bases for J; bases not matched to a gene: 11. The CDR3 is 15 residues long. The CDR3: CASSYSQGGRGKLFF. The CDR3 DNA reads TGTGCCAGCAGTTACTCACAGGGGGGACGTGGAAAACTGTTTTTT.

The chain couples TRBV7-2 to TRBJ2-7, with 9 bases lining up with TRBD1. The V gene's germline CDR1 is SGHTA and CDR2 FQGNSA. V shed 3 bases, J shed 2 bases, and the junction held 8 bases outside the gene matches. This CDR3 spans 16 amino acids. This CDR3 is CASSLARDRVTYEQYF. As DNA, the CDR3 is TGTGCCAGCAGCTTGGCGCGGGACAGGGTAACCTACGAGCAGTACTTC.

V and J are TRBV28 and TRBJ1-1; D may be TRBD1 (6 bases). There are 13 residues in the CDR3. From germline, CDR1 is MDHEN and CDR2 SYDVKM. Trimming took off 8 bases at V and 6 bases at J, with 16 bases between the two ends. The CDR3 DNA follows: TGTGCCAGCTGGACAACAGGGAGGGCTGAAGCTTTCTTT. This gives the protein CASWTTGRAEAFF.

The V call is TRBV19, the J call TRBJ1-1; TRBD1 matches at 7 bases. The germline V gene encodes CDR1 LNHDA and CDR2 SQIVND (reference sequence). There are 16 residues in the CDR3. V gave up 1 base and J gave up 0 bases; unmatched junction bases: 5. CDR3 in amino acids: CASSIGQGYMNTEAFF. In DNA form, the CDR3 reads TGTGCCAGTAGTATAGGACAGGGTTACATGAACACTGAAGCTTTCTTT. The variable domain in full, with the rest retrieved from reference TRBV19 and TRBJ1-1, is DGGITQSPKYLFRKEGQNVTLSCEQNLNHDAMYWYRQDPGQGLRLIYYSQIVNDFQKGDIAEGYSVSREKKESFPLTVTSAQKNPTAFYLCASSIGQGYMNTEAFFGQGTRLTVV.

The count of this clone is one. The J gene is TRBJ2-5, the V gene TRBV11-1, with 8 bases aligning to TRBD1. The J call may not be correct, given that the DNA end is closer to TRBJ2-7. This CDR3 is built from 14 residues. Germline V gene data show CDR1 as SGHAT and CDR2 as FQDESV (reference sequence). CDR3 DNA sequence: TGTGCCAGCGGCCCCCAGGGGGCGGGGTACGAGCAGTACTTC. The encoded protein is CASGPQGAGYEQYF.

The chain joins TRBV15 to TRBJ1-1; TRBD1 is a possible D gene (5 bases). The germline V gene has CDR1 LNHNV and CDR2 YYDKDF (reference sequence). This CDR3 is 15 amino acids long. Trimming took 3 bases from V and 4 from J, leaving 15 bases between them. CDR3 amino acids: CATSSHLRGPTEAFF. The DNA for the CDR3 is TGTGCCACCAGCAGCCACCTTAGGGGTCCCACTGAAGCTTTCTTT.

The chain is built from TRBV5-8 and TRBJ2-2; 12 bases match TRBD1. The junction had 4 bases not matched to a gene; V was cut back by 3 bases and J by 7 bases. The CDR3 is 15 amino acids. Germline CDR1 is SGHTS and CDR2 is YDEGEE. CDR3 sequence reads: CASSSGTGGVGELFF. In DNA, the CDR3 is TGTGCCAGCAGCTCCGGGACAGGGGGCGTCGGGGAGCTGTTTTTT.

This chain joins TRBV6-5 and TRBJ1-1; D gene unclear. The ends were cut back, 10 bases at V and 4 bases at J, with 16 bases in the middle. Germline CDR1 is MNHEY and CDR2 is SVGAGI. The CDR3 runs 13 residues. The CDR3 nucleotides are TGTGCCACTCAATCGGGTTCCCCCACTGAAGCTTTCTTT. As protein: CATQSGSPTEAFF.

The chain is built from TRBV13 and TRBJ1-1, with D possibly matching TRBD1 (6 bases). Germline V gene data show CDR1 as PRHDT and CDR2 as FYEKMQ (reference sequence). With 2 bases removed from V and 2 bases from J, the gap between germline ends came to 12 bases. This CDR3 comprises 15 residues. In DNA, the CDR3 is TGTGCCAGCAGCTTATCCAGGGGCCTAAACACTGAAGCTTTCTTT. Translating gives CASSLSRGLNTEAFF.

This chain uses TRBV28 with TRBJ1-4; 12 nucleotides align to TRBD1. There are 17 residues in the CDR3. Germline CDR1 reads MDHEN; CDR2 reads SYDVKM. The ends lost 4 bases at V and 3 bases at J; junction bases unmatched: 6. The CDR3 reads CASSWGQGASPNEKLFF. The CDR3 DNA reads as TGTGCCAGCAGTTGGGGACAGGGGGCGTCGCCTAATGAAAAACTGTTTTTT.

The sample holds a few counts of this clone. The rearrangement uses TRBV5-1 and TRBJ2-7; TRBD2 matches 9 bases. Germline CDR1 SGHRS, CDR2 YFSETQ. The CDR3 runs 15 residues. The junction had 9 bases not matched to a gene; V was cut back by 4 bases and J by 4 bases. The CDR3 nucleotides are TGCGCCAGCAGCCTAGTTTTAGCGGGAGAATACGAGCAGTACTTC. Amino acids: CASSLVLAGEYEQYF.

The genes are TRBV19 and TRBJ2-1; 9 bases align to TRBD1. With V trimmed by 5 bases and J by 4 bases, 9 bases remained unmatched. This CDR3 has 16 amino acids. Germline CDR1 is LNHDA and CDR2 is SQIVND (reference sequence). CDR3 amino acids: CASSPSDRGRYNEQFF. DNA of the CDR3: TGTGCCAGTAGTCCGTCGGACAGGGGTAGGTACAATGAGCAGTTCTTC.

This clone was found once. The chain couples TRBV5-4 to TRBJ2-7, with 7 bases matching TRBD2. This CDR3 is built from 14 residues. Germline V CDR1 and CDR2: SGHNT, YYREEE (reference sequence). The chain's CDR3 is CASKARESSYEQYF. The CDR3 DNA sequence: TGTGCTTCTAAGGCGCGGGAGAGCTCCTACGAGCAGTACTTC.

The J gene is TRBJ2-1, the V gene TRBV2, with D possibly matching TRBD1 (5 bases). CDR3 length equals 15 residues. Germline V gives CDR1 SNHLY, CDR2 FYNNEI. V lost 3 bases, J lost 9 bases, and 18 bases lay in between. The CDR3 DNA sequence: TGTGCCAGCAGTGATTGCAGGGAAGGTAATTGTGAGCAGTTCTTC. Its translation is CASSDCREGNCEQFF.

This chain connects TRBV19 to TRBJ1-6, with 7 positions matching TRBD1. V was clipped by 6 bases and J by 6 bases; unmatched bases: 8. The CDR3 is 15 amino acids. Germline lookup yields CDR1 LNHDA and CDR2 SQIVND (reference sequence). The CDR3 region has the DNA TGTGCCAGTAGCCCGGGGCAGGGGGGTAATTCACCCCTCCACTTT. This sequence encodes CASSPGQGGNSPLHF.

This chain uses TRBV4-1 with TRBJ1-2, with 8 bases aligning to TRBD1. The CDR3 runs 14 residues. The V gene's germline CDR1 is MGHRA and CDR2 YSYEKL. The ends lost 3 bases at V and 4 bases at J; junction bases unmatched: 4. This CDR3 is CASSQQGATYGYTF. CDR3 in DNA: TGCGCCAGCAGCCAGCAGGGGGCTACCTATGGCTACACCTTC.

The gene calls are TRBV20-1 and TRBJ2-7; no clear D gene. V was cut by 5 bases and J by 7 bases, with 9 bases left in between. The V gene's germline CDR1 is DFQATT and CDR2 SNEGSKA (reference sequence). The CDR3 spans 10 residues. CDR3 residues: CSARLQEQYF. The DNA of the CDR3 is TGCAGTGCTCGTCTCCAGGAGCAGTACTTC.

This chain joins TRBV7-6 and TRBJ2-3, with TRBD2 matching 7 bases. This CDR3 region has 17 residues. With 2 bases clipped from V and 3 bases from J, the junction kept 11 bases outside the gene matches. Germline V gene data show CDR1 as SGHVS and CDR2 as FNYEAQ. CDR3 region: CASSLFPRVGGTDTQYF. CDR3 DNA: TGTGCCAGCAGCTTATTCCCTCGAGTCGGGGGGACAGATACGCAGTATTTT. Using reference TRBV7-6 and TRBJ2-3 for the parts outside the CDR3, the full variable domain is GAGVSQSPRYKVTKRGQDVALRCDPISGHVSLYWYRQALGQGPEFLTYFNYEAQQDKSGLPNDRFSAERPEGSISTLTIQRTEQRDSAMYRCASSLFPRVGGTDTQYFGPGTRLTVL.

The chain uses TRBV18 and TRBJ1-1; D possibly corresponds to TRBD1 (6 bases). The CDR3 loop spans 17 amino acids. In germline, CDR1 is KGHSH, CDR2 LQKENI. The V and J ends lost 1 base and 1 base respectively, with 16 bases between them. The CDR3 DNA is TGTGCCAGCTCACCACGCAACGGGGGGGCGGCGAACACTGAAGCTTTCTTT. This gives the protein CASSPRNGGAANTEAFF.

CDR3 nucleotides: TGTGCCAGCACCCTCGGGACAGGGAGGAATCAGCCCCAGCATTTT. It encodes CASTLGTGRNQPQHF. The chain combines TRBV6-1 with TRBJ1-5, with 9 bases aligning to TRBD1. Germline V gene sequence: CDR1 MNHNS, CDR2 SASEGT. The CDR3 totals 15 residues. With 7 bases clipped from V and 4 bases from J, the junction kept 8 bases outside the gene matches.

CDR3 DNA: TGTGCCAGCAGTCCGGGCGGGGCCGGTGAAAAACTGTTTTTT. This gives the protein CASSPGGAGEKLFF. This rearrangement joins TRBV27 to TRBJ1-4, with D maybe TRBD1 (5 bases). CDR3 size: 14 residues. Between the trimmed V and J ends, which lost 5 bases and 7 bases, there was a span of 14 bases. CDR1 MNHEY and CDR2 SMNVEV come from the germline V gene (reference sequence).

The V gene is TRBV5-4, the J gene TRBJ1-2, with 10 nucleotides matching TRBD1. There are 15 residues in the CDR3. The V segment lost 4 bases and the J segment 2 bases; nucleotides outside the gene matches: 5. Germline lookup yields CDR1 SGHNT and CDR2 YYREEE (reference sequence). The CDR3 nucleotides are TGTGCCAGCAGCGCTCCGGGACAGGGGAACTATGGCTACACCTTC. It is translated as CASSAPGQGNYGYTF. Based on the CDR3 plus reference TRBV5-4 and TRBJ1-2, the full variable domain is ETGVTQSPTHLIKTRGQQVTLRCSSQSGHNTVSWYQQALGQGPQFIFQYYREEENGRGNFPPRFSGLQFPNYSSELNVNALELDDSALYLCASSAPGQGNYGYTFGSGTRLTVV.

This sequence joins TRBV5-1 and TRBJ2-2, with 9 nucleotides matching TRBD2. The V segment lost 0 bases and the J segment 5 bases; nucleotides outside the gene matches: 5. CDR3 length equals 16 residues. The V gene's germline CDR1 is SGHRS and CDR2 YFSETQ. CDR3 sequence (DNA): TGCGCCAGCAGCTTGGGTCGCGGGGGGGCGACCGGGGAGCTGTTTTTT. It translates to CASSLGRGGATGELFF.

This chain uses TRBV5-6 with TRBJ2-5, with D perhaps TRBD2 (6 bases). Trimming took 3 bases from V and 3 from J, leaving 18 bases between them. CDR3 length equals 16 residues. Germline CDR1 and CDR2: SGHDT and YYEEEE. CDR3 DNA: TGTGCCAGCAGCTGGAAGGGGCTGCGGGGTAAAGAGACCCAGTACTTC. Translation: CASSWKGLRGKETQYF. The full variable domain, rest sourced from reference TRBV5-6 and TRBJ2-5, is DAGVTQSPTHLIKTRGQQVTLRCSPKSGHDTVSWYQQALGQGPQFIFQYYEEEERQRGNFPDRFSGHQFPNYSSELNVNALLLGDSALYLCASSWKGLRGKETQYFGPGTRLLVL.

V gene TRBV27 combines with J gene TRBJ1-4; D is perhaps TRBD1 (5 bases). This CDR3 spans 15 amino acids. Germline V gene sequence: CDR1 MNHEY, CDR2 SMNVEV (reference sequence). Trimming cost V 4 bases and J 6 bases, with 15 bases left between them. Here the CDR3 DNA reads TGTGCCAGCAGTTCCTCAGGGCGAGCAGATGAAAAACTGTTTTTT. Residues: CASSSSGRADEKLFF.

The J gene is TRBJ2-4, the V gene TRBV6-5, with a tentative D call TRBD1 (6 bases). CDR3 length: 15 residues. The V end was cut by 2 bases, the J end by 1 base, with 9 bases between. Germline V CDR1 and CDR2: MNHEY, SVGAGI. CDR3 DNA sequence: TGTGCCAGCAGTTACCGTCAGGGGGCCAAAAACATTCAGTACTTC. This gives the protein CASSYRQGAKNIQYF.

The chain carries TRBV18 and TRBJ1-1, with D perhaps TRBD1 (6 bases). The CDR3 runs to 16 residues. CDR1 is KGHSH, CDR2 LQKENI, per germline. Trimming took off 4 bases at V and 1 base at J, with 16 bases between the two ends. The CDR3 region is CASSRGQTGTNTEAFF. CDR3 DNA sequence: TGTGCCAGCTCACGGGGGCAGACAGGAACGAACACTGAAGCTTTCTTT. Variable domain in full (rest from reference TRBV18 and TRBJ1-1): NAGVMQNPRHLVRRRGQEARLRCSPMKGHSHVYWYRQLPEEGLKFMVYLQKENIIDESGMPKERFSAEFPKEGPSILRIQQVVRGDSAAYFCASSRGQTGTNTEAFFGQGTRLTVV.

This sequence joins TRBV30 and TRBJ2-6, with a possible D match to TRBD2 (6 bases). V shed 2 bases and J shed 4 bases, with 15 bases lying between them. CDR1 and CDR2 from the germline V gene are GTSNPN and SVGIG (reference sequence). This CDR3 contains 16 residues. The CDR3 spells CAWSWGAGSGANVLTF. The CDR3 DNA is TGTGCCTGGAGTTGGGGTGCGGGATCCGGGGCCAACGTCCTGACTTTC.